These 32 T cell receptor beta chains share one sample of origin, sequenced in a study of control samples from healthy donors and cancer patients. Profiled with immunoSEQ multiplex PCR; TCRdb holds only in-frame clones, not every one. The data show under 70,000 clones, approximately 95% seen once. Material: blood. The origin of the receptors is a woman between 18 and 29 years old in good health.

The chain employs TRBV6-2 or TRBV6-3 and TRBJ1-1; 8 nucleotides agree with TRBD1. V lost 0 bases, J lost 4 bases, and 7 bases stayed unmatched. The CDR3 consists of 16 residues. Germline V CDR1 and CDR2: MNHEY, SVGEGT. The CDR3 loop is CASSYSIRGQGTEAFF. The CDR3 DNA reads TGTGCCAGCAGTTACTCGATCAGGGGGCAGGGCACTGAAGCTTTCTTT.

This chain joins TRBV6-4 and TRBJ2-3; D is undetermined. Trimming left V 4 bases short and J 0 bases short, with 5 bases between. Germline lookup yields CDR1 MRHNA and CDR2 SNTAGT. CDR3 size: 13 residues. As DNA, the CDR3 is TGTGCCAGCAGTGCGGATAGCACAGATACGCAGTATTTT. Its translation is CASSADSTDTQYF.

The chain joins TRBV4-3 to TRBJ1-1; unclear D gene. CDR1 is LGHNA, CDR2 YSLEER, per germline. This CDR3 has 19 residues. The germline V and J ends were trimmed by 0 bases and 1 base, with 21 bases remaining between them. The CDR3 DNA is TGCGCCAGCAGCCAAGACTGGCACAGTTGGCAGTGGGGGAACACTGAAGCTTTCTTT. Protein: CASSQDWHSWQWGNTEAFF.

The rearrangement uses TRBV30 and TRBJ1-1; D is undetermined. Trimming removed 2 bases from V and 2 bases from J, with 9 bases in between. The CDR3 sequence is 13 residues long. The V gene's germline CDR1 is GTSNPN and CDR2 SVGIG (reference sequence). Here the CDR3 DNA reads TGTGCCTGGAGTAACAAACCCAACACTGAAGCTTTCTTT. It specifies CAWSNKPNTEAFF. Combining the CDR3 with reference TRBV30 and TRBJ1-1 gives the whole variable domain SQTIHQWPATLVQPVGSPLSLECTVEGTSNPNLYWYRQAAGRGLQLLFYSVGIGQISSEVPQNLSASRPQDRQFILSSKKLLLSDSGFYLCAWSNKPNTEAFFGQGTRLTVV.

V gene TRBV30 combines with J gene TRBJ2-3; D may be TRBD1 (6 bases). The V end was cut by 8 bases, the J end by 5 bases, with 17 bases between. The CDR3 loop spans 13 amino acids. Germline CDR1 reads GTSNPN; CDR2 reads SVGIG (reference sequence). This chain's CDR3 is CARGSGSVDTQYF. DNA of the CDR3: TGTGCCAGGGGGTCAGGGTCGGTAGATACGCAGTATTTT.

The chain employs TRBV25-1 and TRBJ2-1, with 8 bases matching TRBD1. The junction had 8 bases not matched to a gene; V was cut back by 5 bases and J by 5 bases. CDR3 size: 15 residues. Germline V gene lookup returns CDR1 MGHDK and CDR2 SYGVNS. The CDR3 nucleotides are TGTGCCAGCAGTCTGACAGGGGCGGGAAACAATGAGCAGTTCTTC. Its translation is CASSLTGAGNNEQFF.

The chain employs TRBV6-6 and TRBJ1-3; no clear D gene. The CDR3 has 13 amino acids. The V gene lost 7 bases and the J gene lost 1 base, with 8 bases spanning the gap. Germline V gene lookup returns CDR1 MNHNY and CDR2 SVGAGI (reference sequence). The CDR3 bases are TGTGCCAGCACGCGGGGTTCTGGAAACACCATATATTTT. Translating gives CASTRGSGNTIYF.

The chain links TRBV27 to TRBJ1-2; possibly TRBD1 for D (5 bases). CDR1 and CDR2 from the germline V gene are MNHEY and SMNVEV (reference sequence). V was cut by 0 bases and J by 4 bases, with 12 bases left in between. CDR3 length equals 15 residues. This chain's CDR3 is CASSLSGRAGYGYTF. The CDR3 DNA reads TGTGCCAGCAGTTTATCCGGCAGGGCGGGCTATGGCTACACCTTC.

The rearrangement uses TRBV9 and TRBJ1-5; 7 bases are shared with TRBD1. Trimming at V came to 3 bases and at J to 2 bases, leaving 5 bases not matched to a gene. The CDR3 is 15 amino acids. Germline assignment: CDR1 SGDLS and CDR2 YYNGEE. CDR3 bases: TGTGCCAGCAGCGGACAGGGAGGAGGCAATCAGCCCCAGCATTTT. Encoded protein: CASSGQGGGNQPQHF.

This chain connects TRBV28 to TRBJ1-2; D uncertain. Germline V lookup: CDR1 MDHEN, CDR2 SYDVKM. Trimming left V 5 bases short and J 5 bases short, with 6 bases between. There are 11 residues in the CDR3. The CDR3 sequence: CASSRSYGYTF. CDR3 sequence (DNA): TGTGCCAGCAGTAGATCATATGGCTACACCTTC.

The gene calls are TRBV6-5 and TRBJ1-4, with 8 bases aligning to TRBD1. The J segment lost 4 bases and the V segment lost 6 bases, leaving 4 bases of the junction unmatched. The CDR3 spans 14 residues. Germline CDR1 reads MNHEY; CDR2 reads SVGAGI. CDR3 in amino acids: CASSPTGVNEKLFF. CDR3 DNA sequence: TGTGCCAGCAGCCCGACAGGGGTTAATGAAAAACTGTTTTTT.

V and J are TRBV6-6 and TRBJ1-2, with 9 positions matching TRBD1. The germline V gene has CDR1 MNHNY and CDR2 SVGAGI (reference sequence). There are 16 residues in the CDR3. V was pared by 3 bases and J by 7 bases, with 12 bases of the junction left unmatched. This CDR3 reads CASSYSPGQGSAGYTF. CDR3 bases: TGTGCCAGCAGTTATTCCCCGGGACAGGGATCTGCTGGCTACACCTTC.

This sequence joins TRBV6-5 and TRBJ1-1; a weak D match, TRBD1 (6 bases). Germline V CDR1 and CDR2: MNHEY, SVGAGI. V lost 4 bases, J lost 8 bases, and 14 bases lay in between. The CDR3 has 13 residues. CDR3 DNA: TGTGCCAGCAGTTCCCTCAAAACAGGGGAAGCTTTCTTT. Protein: CASSSLKTGEAFF.

This chain uses TRBV3-1 (or the pseudogene TRBV3-2) with TRBJ2-2; 9 positions agree with TRBD1. Germline V gene data show CDR1 as LGHDT and CDR2 as YNNKEL (reference sequence). Trimming took 1 base from V and 4 from J; bases not matched to a gene: 10. The CDR3 runs to 18 residues. CDR3 DNA sequence: TGTGCCAGCAGCCAAGCTCCGGGACAGGGTAGTGGCACCGGGGAGCTGTTTTTT. Its translation is CASSQAPGQGSGTGELFF.

The chain is built from TRBV5-5 and TRBJ2-3; 8 bases fit TRBD2. This CDR3 has 15 residues. Germline assignment: CDR1 SGHKS and CDR2 YYEKEE (reference sequence). The junction had 4 bases not matched to a gene; V was cut back by 4 bases and J by 0 bases. The CDR3, as DNA: TGTGCCAGCAGCCGATTAGCGGGGAGCACAGATACGCAGTATTTT. As protein: CASSRLAGSTDTQYF.

The rearrangement links TRBV7-2 to TRBJ1-6, with D uncertain. Trimming left V 5 bases short and J 7 bases short, with 15 bases between. The CDR3 consists of 15 residues. Per the germline V gene, CDR1 is SGHTA and CDR2 is FQGNSA. The CDR3 spells CASSPEGLRNSPLHF. The CDR3 DNA reads as TGTGCCAGCAGCCCTGAGGGTTTACGGAATTCACCCCTCCACTTT.

CDR3 residues: CASRDRDKNTEAFF. DNA for the CDR3: TGTGCCAGCAGGGACCGGGACAAGAACACTGAAGCTTTCTTT. V and J are TRBV6-5 and TRBJ1-1; a weak D match, TRBD1 (6 bases). The CDR3 extends over 14 amino acids. Trimming took 6 bases from V and 1 from J, leaving 12 bases between them. CDR1 MNHEY and CDR2 SVGAGI come from the germline V gene.

The V call is TRBV6-2 or TRBV6-3, the J call TRBJ1-2; TRBD1 matches 7 bases. Germline CDR1 MNHEY, CDR2 SVGEGT. The CDR3 covers 11 residues. V shed 6 bases and J 14 bases; nucleotides not matched to a gene: 9. The CDR3 reads CASSNGQVQTF. CDR3 sequence (DNA): TGTGCCAGCAGCAACGGACAGGTCCAAACCTTC.

The genes are TRBV5-1 and TRBJ2-7; D gene uncertain. Trimming took off 4 bases at V and 3 bases at J, with 8 bases between the two ends. The germline V gene has CDR1 SGHRS and CDR2 YFSETQ. The CDR3 has 12 amino acids. The CDR3 nucleotides are TGCGCCAGCAGCCAAGAGAGCTACGAGCAGTACTTC. Protein sequence: CASSQESYEQYF.

The V gene is TRBV11-2, the J gene TRBJ2-5; D uncertain. The germline V and J ends were trimmed by 5 bases and 4 bases, with 8 bases remaining between them. CDR1 and CDR2 from the germline V gene are SGHAT and FQNNGV. This CDR3 comprises 12 residues. CDR3 amino acids: CASSRRRETQYF. CDR3 sequence (DNA): TGTGCCAGCAGCCGTCGTCGAGAGACCCAGTACTTC.

The chain recombines TRBV7-2 with TRBJ2-1, with TRBD2 matching over 10 bases. Trimming cost V 6 bases and J 8 bases; bases outside gene matches: 10. Germline values: CDR1 SGHTA, CDR2 FQGNSA. The CDR3 covers 15 residues. CDR3 sequence reads: CASRLSGGVKYEQFF. The CDR3, as DNA: TGTGCCAGCAGACTAAGCGGGGGGGTTAAGTATGAGCAGTTCTTC.

The chain uses TRBV6-6 and TRBJ2-7; the match to TRBD1 covers 9 bases. V shed 5 bases and J 4 bases; nucleotides not matched to a gene: 9. This CDR3 is 15 amino acids long. Germline V gene lookup returns CDR1 MNHNY and CDR2 SVGAGI (reference sequence). The CDR3 nucleotides read TGTGCCAGCAGTGGACAGGGGAAATATGGTTACGAGCAGTACTTC. Protein sequence: CASSGQGKYGYEQYF.

The V and J genes are TRBV7-7 and TRBJ2-1; TRBD2 agrees at 7 bases. CDR1 is SSHAT, CDR2 FNYEAQ, per germline (reference sequence). The V gene end was trimmed by 2 bases and the J gene end by 7 bases; junction bases not matched to a gene: 8. The CDR3 is 15 residues long. In nucleotides, the CDR3 is TGTGCCAGCAGCTTATCCTTAGAGCGGGGTAATGAGCAGTTCTTC. Protein product: CASSLSLERGNEQFF. Based on the CDR3 plus reference TRBV7-7 and TRBJ2-1, the full variable domain is GAGVSQSPRYKVTKRGQDVTLRCDPISSHATLYWYQQALGQGPEFLTYFNYEAQPDKSGLPSDRFSAERPEGSISTLTIQRTEQRDSAMYRCASSLSLERGNEQFFGPGTRLTVL.

The chain uses TRBV6-5 and TRBJ1-5, with a tentative D call TRBD1 (5 bases). V gave up 4 bases and J gave up 1 base, with 8 bases separating them. Germline V gives CDR1 MNHEY, CDR2 SVGAGI. The CDR3 is 14 amino acids. The CDR3 protein is CASSLRDSNQPQHF. CDR3 DNA: TGTGCCAGCAGTTTAAGGGACAGCAATCAGCCCCAGCATTTT.

The chain is built from TRBV30 and TRBJ1-4; D call uncertain. Trimming left V 5 bases short and J 0 bases short, with 13 bases between. Germline V CDR1 and CDR2: GTSNPN, SVGIG (reference sequence). This CDR3 has 15 residues. The CDR3 protein is CAWGDGIPTNEKLFF. The CDR3 nucleotides read TGTGCCTGGGGGGATGGGATTCCAACTAATGAAAAACTGTTTTTT.

This chain uses TRBV19 with TRBJ1-2; weak D call: TRBD1 (6 bases). The V gene lost 6 bases and the J gene lost 4 bases, with 12 bases spanning the gap. The CDR3 is 13 amino acids. Germline V lookup: CDR1 LNHDA, CDR2 SQIVND (reference sequence). This CDR3 reads CASRTGGLYGYTF. CDR3 nucleotides: TGTGCCAGTAGGACAGGCGGTCTCTATGGCTACACCTTC.

The chain recombines TRBV5-1 with TRBJ1-4; possibly TRBD1 for D (5 bases). CDR1 is SGHRS, CDR2 YFSETQ, per germline. V lost 0 bases and J 6 bases, leaving 6 bases between the germline ends. The CDR3 has 13 residues. This chain's CDR3 is CASSLGGYEKLFF. In DNA form, the CDR3 reads TGCGCCAGCAGCTTGGGGGGGTATGAAAAACTGTTTTTT. Full variable domain (missing parts from reference TRBV5-1 and TRBJ1-4): KAGVTQTPRYLIKTRGQQVTLSCSPISGHRSVSWYQQTPGQGLQFLFEYFSETQRNKGNFPGRFSGRQFSNSRSEMNVSTLELGDSALYLCASSLGGYEKLFFGSGTQLSVL.

The gene calls are TRBV5-1 and TRBJ2-2; D gene ambiguous. This CDR3 region has 14 residues. V was trimmed by 2 bases and J by 4 bases, leaving 9 bases between them. CDR1 and CDR2 (germline): SGHRS, YFSETQ. CDR3 region: CASSFGRSTGELFF. CDR3 nucleotide sequence: TGCGCCAGCAGCTTCGGTCGGAGCACCGGGGAGCTGTTTTTT.

The chain combines TRBV6-4 with TRBJ2-3; D is unresolved. The V end lost 4 bases, the J end lost 2 bases, and 7 bases lay between the germline ends. This CDR3 is built from 13 residues. Germline CDR1 and CDR2: MRHNA and SNTAGT. DNA of the CDR3: TGTGCCAGCAGTGGGGCCAACACAGATACGCAGTATTTT. Its protein product is CASSGANTDTQYF.

The chain has TRBV7-9 and TRBJ2-3; no clear D. Germline V gene data show CDR1 as SEHNR and CDR2 as FQNEAQ (reference sequence). Deletions cut 4 bases from V and 4 bases from J, with 9 bases between. This CDR3 is built from 13 residues. CDR3 region: CASSWAVPDTQYF. The CDR3 DNA sequence: TGTGCCAGCAGCTGGGCAGTTCCAGATACGCAGTATTTT.

This clone came up once. The genes are TRBV19 and TRBJ1-2, with 8 positions matching TRBD1. Germline trimming cut 6 bases from V and 3 bases from J; bases unmatched to any gene: 3. The V gene's germline CDR1 is LNHDA and CDR2 SQIVND (reference sequence). The CDR3 sequence is 13 residues long. The CDR3 nucleotides are TGTGCCAGTAGACAGGGGGTTGACTATGGCTACACCTTC. Protein sequence: CASRQGVDYGYTF. Full variable domain (missing parts from reference TRBV19 and TRBJ1-2): DGGITQSPKYLFRKEGQNVTLSCEQNLNHDAMYWYRQDPGQGLRLIYYSQIVNDFQKGDIAEGYSVSREKKESFPLTVTSAQKNPTAFYLCASRQGVDYGYTFGSGTRLTVV.

The gene calls are TRBV18 and TRBJ1-1; the D gene is possibly TRBD1 (5 bases). CDR3 length: 13 amino acids. Trimming pared 6 bases from V and 1 base from J, leaving 9 bases between. CDR1 and CDR2 from the germline V gene are KGHSH and LQKENI. CDR3 amino acids: CASSYTGNTEAFF. The CDR3 DNA reads as TGTGCCAGCTCGTACACAGGGAACACTGAAGCTTTCTTT.